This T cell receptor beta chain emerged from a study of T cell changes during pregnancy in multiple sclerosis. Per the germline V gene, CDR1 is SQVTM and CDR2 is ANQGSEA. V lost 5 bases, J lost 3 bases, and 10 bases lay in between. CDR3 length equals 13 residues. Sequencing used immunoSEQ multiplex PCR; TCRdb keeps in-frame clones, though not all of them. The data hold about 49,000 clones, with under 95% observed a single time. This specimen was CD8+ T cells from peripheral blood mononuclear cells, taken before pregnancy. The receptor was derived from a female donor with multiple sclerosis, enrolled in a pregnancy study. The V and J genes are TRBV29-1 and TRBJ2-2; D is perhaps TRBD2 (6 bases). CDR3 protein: CSVRGWDTGELFF. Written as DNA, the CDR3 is TGCAGCGTTCGGGGGTGGGACACCGGGGAGCTGTTTTTT.